This TCR beta chain was profiled in a study of blood T cells in healthy people across ages. Per the germline V gene, CDR1 is DFQATT and CDR2 is SNEGSKA (reference sequence). This CDR3 comprises 14 residues. Trimming shortened V by 3 bases and J by 0 bases, and 12 bases separated the two germline ends. A sample-barcoded 5' primer and a J-beta primer mix were used in a second PCR of about 7 to 11 cycles. MiXCR, applied by TCRdb to the 5' RACE reads, yields one record per CDR3 protein. The sample has about 640,000 distinct CDR3 sequences, 58% seen once. Drawn from each donor were about 9 milliliters of peripheral blood.

The receptor comes from a man aged 55 to 70 in good health. The V and J genes are TRBV20-1 and TRBJ2-7, with a weak D call TRBD1 (5 bases). Sequenced input: blood. CDR3 sequence: CSASPNRSSYEQYF. Here the CDR3 DNA reads TGCAGTGCTAGCCCGAACAGGAGCTCCTACGAGCAGTACTTC.